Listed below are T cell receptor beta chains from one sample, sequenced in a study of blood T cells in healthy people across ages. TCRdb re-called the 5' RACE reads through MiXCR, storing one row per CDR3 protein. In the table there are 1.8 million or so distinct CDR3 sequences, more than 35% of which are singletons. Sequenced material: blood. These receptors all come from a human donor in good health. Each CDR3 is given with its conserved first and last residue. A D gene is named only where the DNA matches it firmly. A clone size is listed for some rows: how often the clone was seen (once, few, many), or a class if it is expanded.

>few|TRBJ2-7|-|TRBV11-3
TGTGCCAGCAGCTCGGGACGAAGCTCCTACAATGAGCAGTACTTC
CASSSGRSSYNEQYF
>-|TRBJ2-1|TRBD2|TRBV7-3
TGTGCCAGCGCTCGACTAGCGGGGGGTGATGAGCAGTTCTTC
CASARLAGGDEQFF
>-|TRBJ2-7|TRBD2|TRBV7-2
TGTGCCAGCAGTAGCCGAGCGGGAGGGAAGTACTTC
CASSSRAGGKYF
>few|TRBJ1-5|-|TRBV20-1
TGCAGTGCTAGAGCAGGGAGGGTCAGTCAGCCCCAGCATTTT
CSARAGRVSQPQHF
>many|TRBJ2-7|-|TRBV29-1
TGCAGCGTTGAAGAAGGAGGGGGCAACGAGCAGTACTTC
CSVEEGGGNEQYF
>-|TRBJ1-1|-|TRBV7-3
TGTGCCAGCAGCCCTAGCCCCTACCGGGACACTGAAGCTTTCTTT
CASSPSPYRDTEAFF
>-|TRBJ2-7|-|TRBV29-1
TGCAGCGTTGCAGGCGAATACGAGCAGTACTTC
CSVAGEYEQYF
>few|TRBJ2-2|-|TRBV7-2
TGTGCCAGCAGCTATAAGGGGGGAAACACCGGGGAGCTGTTTTTT
CASSYKGGNTGELFF
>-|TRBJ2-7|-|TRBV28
TGTGCCAGCAGGCCGTACAGCTCCTACGAGCAGTACTTC
CASRPYSSYEQYF
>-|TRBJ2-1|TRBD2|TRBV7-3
TGTGCCAGCAGCTTAGGGGGGACTAGCGGCGTAGAGCAGTTCTTC
CASSLGGTSGVEQFF
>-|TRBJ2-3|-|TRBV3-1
TGTGCCAGCAGCCAAGGGGTCACAAATACAGATACGCAGTATTTT
CASSQGVTNTDTQYF